The source of this T cell receptor (beta chain) is a study of cytomegalovirus exposure and HLA in healthy donors. Study-level results: The authors listed 150 to 200 TCR beta chains as cytomegalovirus-associated. It was in a later analysis that TCR association rates were seen to vary by HLA locus, highest for DRB1 and lowest for HLA-C. Analyses of presence and absence presupposed an approximately uniform sequencing depth across donors. There were a few CMV-associated chains whose specificity for CMV antigens was confirmed in vitro.

Trimming at V came to 10 bases and at J to 6 bases, leaving 2 bases not matched to a gene. Germline CDR1 and CDR2: ENHRY and SYGVKD. CDR3 length: 14 amino acids. As to this clone: The antigen remains unidentified.

Use of 60 Vbeta and 13 Jbeta primers characterized the PCR. Assay: immunoSEQ multiplex PCR; the TCRdb copy retains only in-frame clones and omits some. The sample table includes more than 110,000 clones. The receptor's source is a man between 40 and 49 years old in good health and CMV-seronegative. V usage is TRBV10-3 and J usage is TRBJ2-2; 16 nucleotides agree with TRBD2. The source material was PBMCs. The CDR3 here is CATGTSGGAGELFF. CDR3 bases: TGTGCCACGGGGACTAGCGGGGGGGCCGGGGAGCTGTTTTTT.